The 18 T cell receptor beta chains presented below share a single source sample, sequenced in a study of cytomegalovirus exposure and HLA in healthy donors. Sequenced by immunoSEQ multiplex PCR; TCRdb stores in-frame clones only, minus some. The table records 100,000 to 150,000 clones, 94% of them present only once. The sequencing input was PBMCs. The receptor source for this set is a woman between 18 and 29 years old in good health and CMV-seronegative.

In its sample, this clone was seen once. The J gene is TRBJ2-7, the V gene TRBV2; 9 positions agree with TRBD1. V lost 6 bases and J lost 6; bases outside the gene matches: 9. Germline CDR1 is SNHLY and CDR2 is FYNNEI. The CDR3 is made up of 14 amino acids. CDR3 nucleotide sequence: TGTGCCAGCAGCTCCCCGGACAGGGGCCTCGAGCAGTACTTC. Its translation: CASSSPDRGLEQYF. The full variable domain, rest sourced from reference TRBV2 and TRBJ2-7, is EPEVTQTPSHQVTQMGQEVILRCVPISNHLYFYWYRQILGQKVEFLVSFYNNEISEKSEIFDDQFSVERPDGSNFTLKIRSTKLEDSAMYFCASSSPDRGLEQYFGPGTRLTVT.

The genes are TRBV11-3 and TRBJ2-2, with D possibly being TRBD1 (5 bases). Germline-derived CDR1 and CDR2 are SGHNT and YENEEA. The ends were cut back, 1 base at V and 4 bases at J, with 10 bases in the middle. The CDR3 totals 15 residues. The CDR3 here is CASSLGRTSTGELFF. CDR3 sequence (DNA): TGTGCCAGCAGCTTAGGTCGGACAAGCACCGGGGAGCTGTTTTTT.

The chain uses TRBV19 and TRBJ1-5, with TRBD1 matching 9 bases. Germline V CDR1 and CDR2: LNHDA, SQIVND (reference sequence). The CDR3 extends over 18 amino acids. The V and J ends lost 9 bases and 2 bases, in that order; junction bases with no gene match: 17. This chain's CDR3 is CASRPGTGISVGNQPQHF. The CDR3 coding sequence is TGTGCCAGCCGCCCCGGGACAGGGATTAGTGTGGGCAATCAGCCCCAGCATTTT.

The rearrangement links TRBV10-1 to TRBJ1-1; the D is unclear. V lost 0 bases and J 9 bases, leaving 8 bases between the germline ends. Germline V gene data show CDR1 as WNHNN and CDR2 as SYGVQD (reference sequence). The CDR3 loop spans 12 amino acids. The CDR3 sequence: CASSESEVKAFF. Here the CDR3 DNA reads TGCGCCAGCAGTGAGTCGGAGGTTAAAGCTTTCTTT.

J is TRBJ2-7 and V is TRBV19; 7 nucleotides agree with TRBD1. The CDR3 consists of 17 residues. The germline CDR1 and CDR2 sequences are LNHDA and SQIVND (reference sequence). J gave up 0 bases and V 7 bases, and 15 bases lay outside the gene matches. CDR3 sequence reads: CASKGQRTGASSYEQYF. DNA for the CDR3: TGTGCCAGTAAGGGCCAGCGAACAGGGGCATCCTCCTACGAGCAGTACTTC.

The V call is TRBV5-1, the J call TRBJ2-7; maybe TRBD1 (6 bases). Per the germline V gene, CDR1 is SGHRS and CDR2 is YFSETQ. CDR3 length: 15 amino acids. The V end lost 0 bases, the J end lost 2 bases, and 12 bases lay between the germline ends. The CDR3 reads CASSLALDRTYEQYF. The CDR3 DNA reads as TGCGCCAGCAGCTTGGCCCTTGACAGGACCTACGAGCAGTACTTC. The whole variable domain, remainder taken from reference TRBV5-1 and TRBJ2-7, is KAGVTQTPRYLIKTRGQQVTLSCSPISGHRSVSWYQQTPGQGLQFLFEYFSETQRNKGNFPGRFSGRQFSNSRSEMNVSTLELGDSALYLCASSLALDRTYEQYFGPGTRLTVT.

The gene calls are TRBV7-2 and TRBJ2-2, with TRBD2 identical over 9 bases. The germline gives CDR1 SGHTA, CDR2 FQGNSA. There are 16 residues in the CDR3. The junction had 0 bases not matched to a gene; V was cut back by 1 base and J by 0 bases. CDR3 loop: CASSLGLAANTGELFF. DNA for the CDR3: TGTGCCAGCAGCTTAGGACTAGCGGCGAACACCGGGGAGCTGTTTTTT.

The V gene is TRBV7-9, the J gene TRBJ2-5; 14 nucleotides match TRBD2. Germline V gene data show CDR1 as SEHNR and CDR2 as FQNEAQ (reference sequence). The ends lost 5 bases at V and 3 bases at J; junction bases unmatched: 8. The CDR3 extends over 17 amino acids. CDR3 protein: CASSPEGGLAGEETQYF. Here the CDR3 DNA reads TGTGCCAGCAGCCCAGAGGGGGGACTAGCGGGGGAAGAGACCCAGTACTTC.

V gene TRBV4-1 combines with J gene TRBJ2-1; TRBD2 matches 10 bases. The CDR3 runs 16 residues. Per germline, CDR1 MGHRA and CDR2 YSYEKL. V gave up 0 bases and J gave up 9 bases; unmatched junction bases: 8. The CDR3 loop reads CASSQEGASGRGEQFF. The CDR3 nucleotides read TGCGCCAGCAGCCAAGAAGGGGCTAGCGGGAGAGGTGAGCAGTTCTTC.

This chain links TRBV5-1 with TRBJ1-1; 7 bases line up with TRBD1. With 4 bases clipped from V and 0 bases from J, the junction kept 6 bases outside the gene matches. CDR3 length: 15 amino acids. In germline, CDR1 is SGHRS, CDR2 YFSETQ. CDR3 protein: CASSRGQGMNTEAFF. CDR3 DNA sequence: TGCGCCAGCAGCAGGGGGCAGGGAATGAACACTGAAGCTTTCTTT.

This chain uses TRBV5-4 with TRBJ1-1; perhaps TRBD1 as D (5 bases). CDR3 length equals 15 residues. The ends were cut back, 1 base at V and 4 bases at J, with 14 bases in the middle. The V gene's germline CDR1 is SGHNT and CDR2 YYREEE (reference sequence). The CDR3 protein is CASSLYGGARTEAFF. The CDR3 DNA reads as TGTGCCAGCAGCTTGTACGGAGGGGCGCGCACTGAAGCTTTCTTT.

This chain joins TRBV5-1 and TRBJ1-4; D possibly corresponds to TRBD1 (5 bases). This CDR3 is built from 16 residues. The germline CDR1 and CDR2 sequences are SGHRS and YFSETQ. V was shortened by 2 bases and J by 0 bases, with 11 bases between the two germline ends. The CDR3 coding sequence is TGCGCCAGCAGCTTTGGCGGAGGGGCAACTAATGAAAAACTGTTTTTT. Residues: CASSFGGGATNEKLFF.

The chain combines TRBV6-6 with TRBJ1-1, with D unclear. The CDR3 spans 12 residues. Germline CDR1 MNHNY, CDR2 SVGAGI (reference sequence). V was pared by 4 bases and J by 6 bases, with 9 bases between. CDR3 coding DNA: TGTGCCAGCAGTTCCGTTGTCCCTGAAGCTTTCTTT. It encodes CASSSVVPEAFF.

A few counts support this clone. The CDR3 reads CASSQAQGTGQYF. The CDR3 DNA reads as TGTGCCAGCAGCCAAGCACAGGGGACGGGGCAGTACTTC. The chain has TRBV14 and TRBJ2-7; TRBD1 aligns across 7 bases. This CDR3 spans 13 amino acids. V gave up 1 base and J gave up 9 bases; unmatched junction bases: 6. CDR1 is SGHDN and CDR2 is FVKESK in the germline V gene. The whole variable domain, remainder taken from reference TRBV14 and TRBJ2-7, is EAGVTQFPSHSVIEKGQTVTLRCDPISGHDNLYWYRRVMGKEIKFLLHFVKESKQDESGMPNNRFLAERTGGTYSTLKVQPAELEDSGVYFCASSQAQGTGQYFGPGTRLTVT.

The chain links TRBV28 to TRBJ1-2; D is perhaps TRBD1 (6 bases). Trimming cost V 2 bases and J 5 bases, with 15 bases left between them. This CDR3 is 15 amino acids long. Germline values: CDR1 MDHEN, CDR2 SYDVKM. The CDR3 here is CASSLGGRALYGYTF. The CDR3 DNA sequence: TGTGCCAGCAGTTTAGGGGGCAGGGCCCTTTATGGCTACACCTTC.

The chain links TRBV19 to TRBJ1-2; 8 nucleotides align to TRBD1. With V trimmed by 5 bases and J by 4 bases, 9 bases remained unmatched. Germline loops: CDR1 LNHDA, CDR2 SQIVND (reference sequence). The CDR3 spans 15 residues. CDR3 residues: CASSSDRGERYGYTF. CDR3 bases: TGTGCCAGTAGTTCAGACAGGGGCGAACGCTATGGCTACACCTTC.

The chain combines TRBV2 with TRBJ2-1; a weak D match, TRBD1 (6 bases). CDR1 is SNHLY and CDR2 is FYNNEI in the germline V gene. Trimming took off 8 bases at V and 7 bases at J, with 18 bases between the two ends. The CDR3 sequence is 14 residues long. The CDR3, as DNA: TGTGCCAGCTCGAGCCAGGGGCCACAAAATGAGCAGTTCTTC. This encodes CASSSQGPQNEQFF.

The genes are TRBV18 and TRBJ1-1; possibly TRBD1 for D (5 bases). V shed 4 bases and J shed 0 bases, with 12 bases lying between them. The CDR3 contains 15 residues. Germline V gene sequence: CDR1 KGHSH, CDR2 LQKENI. The CDR3 DNA follows: TGTGCCAGCTCACGGGGGGAGGCCTTGAACACTGAAGCTTTCTTT. This gives the protein CASSRGEALNTEAFF. Filled out from reference TRBV18 and TRBJ1-1, the complete variable domain reads NAGVMQNPRHLVRRRGQEARLRCSPMKGHSHVYWYRQLPEEGLKFMVYLQKENIIDESGMPKERFSAEFPKEGPSILRIQQVVRGDSAAYFCASSRGEALNTEAFFGQGTRLTVV.